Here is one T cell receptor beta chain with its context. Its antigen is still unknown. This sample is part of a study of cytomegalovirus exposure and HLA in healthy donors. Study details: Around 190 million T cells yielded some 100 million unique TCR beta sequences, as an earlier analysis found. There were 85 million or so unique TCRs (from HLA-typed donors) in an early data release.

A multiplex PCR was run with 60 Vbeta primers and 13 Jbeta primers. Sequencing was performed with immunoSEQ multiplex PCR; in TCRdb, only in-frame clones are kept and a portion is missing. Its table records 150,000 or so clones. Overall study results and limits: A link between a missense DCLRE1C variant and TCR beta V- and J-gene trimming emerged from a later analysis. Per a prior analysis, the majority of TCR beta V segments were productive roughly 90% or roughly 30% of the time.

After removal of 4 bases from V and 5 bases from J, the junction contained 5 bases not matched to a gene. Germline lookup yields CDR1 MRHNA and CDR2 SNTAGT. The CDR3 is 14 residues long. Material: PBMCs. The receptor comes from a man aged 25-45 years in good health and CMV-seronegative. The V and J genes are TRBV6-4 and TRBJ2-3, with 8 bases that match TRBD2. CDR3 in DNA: TGTGCCAGCAGTGCGGGACTAGACGGAGATACGCAGTATTTT. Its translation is CASSAGLDGDTQYF.